This entry lists 5 T cell receptor beta chains sequenced from one sample in a study of blood T cells in healthy people across ages. With a J-beta primer mix and a sample-barcoded 5' primer, a second PCR ran 7 to 11 cycles. In TCRdb, the 5' RACE reads were re-called with MiXCR into one record per CDR3 protein. In the table there are fewer than 950,000 distinct CDR3 sequences, around 36% of which are singletons. The sample taken for sequencing was blood. Source of these receptors: a man aged 18 to 29 in good health.

This chain joins TRBV20-1 and TRBJ1-1; 7 nucleotides line up with TRBD1. This CDR3 has 13 amino acids. In germline, CDR1 is DFQATT, CDR2 SNEGSKA (reference sequence). After removal of 6 bases from V and 4 bases from J, the junction contained 8 bases not matched to a gene. Here the CDR3 reads CSANRGTATEAFF. The CDR3 nucleotides are TGCAGTGCAAACAGGGGTACCGCCACTGAAGCTTTCTTT.

The table lists this clonotype with a few counts. The CDR3 spells CSAGTGVNEKLFF. CDR3 sequence (DNA): TGCAGCGCAGGGACAGGGGTGAATGAAAAACTGTTTTTT. This rearrangement joins TRBV29-1 to TRBJ1-4, with 10 bases fitting TRBD1. The J segment lost 5 bases and the V segment lost 7 bases, leaving 4 bases of the junction unmatched. The CDR3 is 13 amino acids. Germline V gene lookup returns CDR1 SQVTM and CDR2 ANQGSEA.

The V call is TRBV28, the J call TRBJ2-4; D remains unclear. The V and J ends lost 5 bases and 6 bases respectively, with 11 bases between them. This CDR3 is 13 amino acids long. The germline CDR1 and CDR2 sequences are MDHEN and SYDVKM. CDR3 in amino acids: CASSPGPGNIQYF. DNA of the CDR3: TGTGCCAGCAGTCCCGGGCCGGGAAACATTCAGTACTTC.

This clonotype was picked up a small number of times. The chain recombines TRBV7-9 with TRBJ2-1; TRBD1 agrees at 7 bases. The CDR3 totals 16 residues. Germline V CDR1 and CDR2: SEHNR, FQNEAQ (reference sequence). V lost 4 bases and J lost 5; bases outside the gene matches: 11. CDR3 residues: CASSSSRQGGDNEQFF. CDR3 coding DNA: TGTGCCAGCAGCTCTTCGAGACAGGGTGGGGACAATGAGCAGTTCTTC.

This sequence joins TRBV20-1 and TRBJ2-3; TRBD2 aligns across 9 bases. Germline CDR1 and CDR2: DFQATT and SNEGSKA (reference sequence). The CDR3 covers 14 residues. Trimming cost V 5 bases and J 4 bases; bases outside gene matches: 7. CDR3 loop: CSARGRANADTQYF. The CDR3 nucleotides are TGCAGTGCTCGCGGGAGGGCAAACGCAGATACGCAGTATTTT.